The 4 T cell receptor beta chains below were found in one sample sequenced in a study of Graves' ophthalmopathy and Graves' hyperthyroidism. The study amplified TCR beta CDR3 regions using RNA transcripts. The workflow started with a first-round RT-PCR run with HTBI primers and then moved on to a second-round multiplex PCR. Each CDR3 protein is one row after TCRdb ran MiXCR on the multiplex PCR reads. The data contain roughly 350,000 distinct CDR3 sequences, roughly a sixth of them seen just once; the ten biggest clones take up 2% to 2.5%. The sample was peripheral blood. Receptors originate from an adult woman with stable Graves' hyperthyroidism.

In its sample, this clonotype was seen many times. V usage is TRBV6-2 or TRBV6-3 and J usage is TRBJ2-6; tentatively, D is TRBD1 (6 bases). Germline CDR1 and CDR2: MNHEY and SVGEGT. This CDR3 has 15 amino acids. Trimming took 4 bases from V and 1 from J, leaving 8 bases between them. CDR3 sequence reads: CASSFTGSGANVLTF. CDR3 DNA: TGTGCCAGCAGTTTCACAGGGTCTGGGGCCAACGTCCTGACTTTC.

This rearrangement joins TRBV3-1 to TRBJ1-2; tentative D call: TRBD1 (5 bases). The germline CDR1 and CDR2 sequences are LGHDT and YNNKEL (reference sequence). The CDR3 is 13 amino acids. Trimming took off 1 base at V and 6 bases at J, with 9 bases between the two ends. The CDR3 DNA reads TGTGCCAGCAGCCAAGGGGCAGGGCATGGCTACACCTTC. Its translation is CASSQGAGHGYTF.

The chain joins TRBV6-5 to TRBJ2-2, with 8 nucleotides matching TRBD1. Trimming removed 4 bases from V and 5 bases from J; junction bases left unmatched: 12. From germline, CDR1 is MNHEY and CDR2 SVGAGI. There are 17 residues in the CDR3. Here the CDR3 DNA reads TGTGCCAGCAGTTCTCACTCGACAGGGGAGAAGACCGGGGAGCTGTTTTTT. This translates into CASSSHSTGEKTGELFF.

About this clonotype itself: The junction does not match germline at one end; this may be a read error. This chain joins TRBV12-3 or TRBV12-4 and TRBJ1-1; D is possibly TRBD1 (6 bases). There are 13 residues in the CDR3. In DNA, the CDR3 is TGTGCCAGCAGGCGGGGGGGCTTTGGTGAAGCTTGCTTT. It yields the protein CASRRGGFGEACF.